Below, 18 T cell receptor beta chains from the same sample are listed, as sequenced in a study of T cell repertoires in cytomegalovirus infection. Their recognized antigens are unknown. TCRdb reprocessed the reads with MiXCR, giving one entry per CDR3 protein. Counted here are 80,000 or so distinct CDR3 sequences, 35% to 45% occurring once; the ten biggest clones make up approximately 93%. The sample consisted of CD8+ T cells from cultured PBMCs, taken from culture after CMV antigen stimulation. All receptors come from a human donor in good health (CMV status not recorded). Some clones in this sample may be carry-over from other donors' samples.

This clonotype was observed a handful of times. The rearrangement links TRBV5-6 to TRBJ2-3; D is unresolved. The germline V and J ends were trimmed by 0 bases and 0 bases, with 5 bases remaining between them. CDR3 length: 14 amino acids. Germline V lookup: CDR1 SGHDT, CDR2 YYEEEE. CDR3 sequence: CASSLVSSTDTQYF. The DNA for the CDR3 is TGTGCCAGCAGCTTGGTATCTAGCACAGATACGCAGTATTTT.

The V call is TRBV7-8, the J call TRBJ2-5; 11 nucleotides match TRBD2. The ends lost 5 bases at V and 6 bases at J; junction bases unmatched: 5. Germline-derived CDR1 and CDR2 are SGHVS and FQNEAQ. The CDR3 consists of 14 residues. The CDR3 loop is CASSPIAGGKTQYF. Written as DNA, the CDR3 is TGTGCCAGCAGCCCAATAGCGGGGGGGAAGACCCAGTACTTC.

The CDR3 spells CASSLSRGANTGELFF. The DNA for the CDR3 is TGTGCCAGCAGCTTATCTAGGGGCGCGAACACCGGGGAGCTGTTTTTT. The rearrangement uses TRBV7-9 and TRBJ2-2, with a weak D call TRBD1 (5 bases). Trimming removed 2 bases at V and 0 bases at J, with 10 bases between. This CDR3 is built from 16 residues. Per the germline V gene, CDR1 is SEHNR and CDR2 is FQNEAQ (reference sequence).

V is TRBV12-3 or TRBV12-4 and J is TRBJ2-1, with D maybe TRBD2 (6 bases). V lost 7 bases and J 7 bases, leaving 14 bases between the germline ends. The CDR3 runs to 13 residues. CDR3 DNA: TGTGCCAGCAAGCCCGGGGGAAGGAATGAGCAGTTCTTC. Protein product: CASKPGGRNEQFF.

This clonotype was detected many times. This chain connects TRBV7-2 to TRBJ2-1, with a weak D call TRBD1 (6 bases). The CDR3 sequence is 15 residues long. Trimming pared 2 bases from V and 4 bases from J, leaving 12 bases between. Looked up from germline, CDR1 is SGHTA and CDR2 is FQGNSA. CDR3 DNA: TGTGCCAGCAGCTTAAATACGGACAGTTACAATGAGCAGTTCTTC. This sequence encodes CASSLNTDSYNEQFF.

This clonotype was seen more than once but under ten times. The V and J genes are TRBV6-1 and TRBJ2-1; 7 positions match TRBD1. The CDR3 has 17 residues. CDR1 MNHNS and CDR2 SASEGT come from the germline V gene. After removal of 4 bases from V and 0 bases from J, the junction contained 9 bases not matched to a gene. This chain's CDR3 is CASSGLTGFSSYNEQFF. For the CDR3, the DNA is TGTGCCAGCAGTGGACTGACAGGGTTCAGCTCCTACAATGAGCAGTTCTTC.

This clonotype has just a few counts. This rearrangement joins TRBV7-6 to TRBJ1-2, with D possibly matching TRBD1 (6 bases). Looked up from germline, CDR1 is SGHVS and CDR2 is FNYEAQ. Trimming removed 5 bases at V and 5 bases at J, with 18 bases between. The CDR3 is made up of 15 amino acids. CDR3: CASSPDSGGRYGYTF. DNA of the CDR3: TGTGCCAGCAGCCCTGACAGCGGGGGCCGTTATGGCTACACCTTC.

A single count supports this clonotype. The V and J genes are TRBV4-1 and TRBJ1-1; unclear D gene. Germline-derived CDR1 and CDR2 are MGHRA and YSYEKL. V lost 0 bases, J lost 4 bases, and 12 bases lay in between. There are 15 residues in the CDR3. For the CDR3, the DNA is TGCGCCAGCAGCCAAGATCAGGAGGGAATCACTGAAGCTTTCTTT. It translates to CASSQDQEGITEAFF.

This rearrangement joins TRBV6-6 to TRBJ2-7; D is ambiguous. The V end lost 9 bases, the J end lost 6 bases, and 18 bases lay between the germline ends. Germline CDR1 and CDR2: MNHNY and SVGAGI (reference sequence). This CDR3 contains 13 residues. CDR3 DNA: TGTGCCAGACGGTCGACTCCGTGCTGCGAGCAGTACTTC. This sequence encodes CARRSTPCCEQYF.

The DNA for the CDR3 is TGTGCCAGCAGTTTTTCGTCCACTAGCGGGGGCCTCTACGAGCAGTACTTC. This codes for CASSFSSTSGGLYEQYF. The chain employs TRBV27 and TRBJ2-7; 11 nucleotides match TRBD2. V dropped 3 bases and J dropped 3; count of bases not matched to a gene: 10. The CDR3 has 17 amino acids. Germline-derived CDR1 and CDR2 are MNHEY and SMNVEV (reference sequence).

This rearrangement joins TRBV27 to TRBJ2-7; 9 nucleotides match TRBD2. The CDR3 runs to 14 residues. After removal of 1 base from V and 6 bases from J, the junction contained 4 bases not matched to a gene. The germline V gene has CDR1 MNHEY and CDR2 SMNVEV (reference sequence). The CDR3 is CASSLFLAGTEQYF. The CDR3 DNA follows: TGTGCCAGCAGTTTATTCCTAGCGGGGACCGAGCAGTACTTC.

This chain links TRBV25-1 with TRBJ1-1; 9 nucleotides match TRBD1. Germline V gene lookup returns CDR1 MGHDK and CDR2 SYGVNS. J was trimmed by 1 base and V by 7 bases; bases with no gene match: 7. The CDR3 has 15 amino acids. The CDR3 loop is CASTGQGESNTEAFF. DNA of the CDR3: TGTGCCAGCACGGGACAGGGAGAATCGAACACTGAAGCTTTCTTT. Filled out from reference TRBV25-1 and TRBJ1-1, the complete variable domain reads EADIYQTPRYLVIGTGKKITLECSQTMGHDKMYWYQQDPGMELHLIHYSYGVNSTEKGDLSSESTVSRIRTEHFPLTLESARPSHTSQYLCASTGQGESNTEAFFGQGTRLTVV.

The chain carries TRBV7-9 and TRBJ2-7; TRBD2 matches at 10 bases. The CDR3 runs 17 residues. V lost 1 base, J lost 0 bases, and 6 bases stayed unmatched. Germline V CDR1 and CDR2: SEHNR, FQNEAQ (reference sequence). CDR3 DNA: TGTGCCAGCAGCTTAGATAGCGGGGGGATCAGCTCCTACGAGCAGTACTTC. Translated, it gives CASSLDSGGISSYEQYF.

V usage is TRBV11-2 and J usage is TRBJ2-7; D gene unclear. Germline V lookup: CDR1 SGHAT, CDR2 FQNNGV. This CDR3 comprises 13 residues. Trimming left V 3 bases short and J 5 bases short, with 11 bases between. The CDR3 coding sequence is TGTGCCAGCAGCTTTGGGCAGTCTGACGAGCAGTACTTC. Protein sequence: CASSFGQSDEQYF.

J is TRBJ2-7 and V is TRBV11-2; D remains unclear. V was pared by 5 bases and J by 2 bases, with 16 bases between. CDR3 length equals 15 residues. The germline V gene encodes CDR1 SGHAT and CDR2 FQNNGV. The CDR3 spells CASSAIFGITYEQYF. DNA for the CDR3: TGTGCCAGCAGCGCCATTTTCGGCATCACCTACGAGCAGTACTTC.

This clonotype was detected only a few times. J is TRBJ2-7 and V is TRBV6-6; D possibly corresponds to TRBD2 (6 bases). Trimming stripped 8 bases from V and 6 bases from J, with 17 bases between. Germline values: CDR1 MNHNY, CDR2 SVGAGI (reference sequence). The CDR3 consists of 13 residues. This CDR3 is CASPSVEGREQYF. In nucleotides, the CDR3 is TGTGCCAGCCCGTCCGTGGAGGGACGCGAGCAGTACTTC.

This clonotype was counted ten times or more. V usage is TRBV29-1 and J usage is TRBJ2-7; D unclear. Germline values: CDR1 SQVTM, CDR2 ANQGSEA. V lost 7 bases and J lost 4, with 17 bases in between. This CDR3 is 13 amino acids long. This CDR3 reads CSGTGIGDYEQYF. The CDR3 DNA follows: TGCAGCGGGACCGGTATAGGAGATTACGAGCAGTACTTC.

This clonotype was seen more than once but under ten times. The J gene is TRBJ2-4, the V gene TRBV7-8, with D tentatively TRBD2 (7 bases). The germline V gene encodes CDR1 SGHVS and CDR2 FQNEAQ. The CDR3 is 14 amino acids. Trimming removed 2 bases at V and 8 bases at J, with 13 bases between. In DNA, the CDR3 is TGTGCCAGCAGCTTATTACGGGGGGCGGACATTCAGTACTTC. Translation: CASSLLRGADIQYF. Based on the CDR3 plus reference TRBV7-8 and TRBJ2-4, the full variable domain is GAGVSQSPRYKVAKRGQDVALRCDPISGHVSLFWYQQALGQGPEFLTYFQNEAQLDKSGLPSDRFFAERPEGSVSTLKIQRTQQEDSAVYLCASSLLRGADIQYFGAGTRLSVL.